A single sample gave rise to the 18 T cell receptor beta chains below, sequenced in a study of T-cell reconstitution after alpha-beta-depleted transplantation in children. Library preparation (for TCRbeta) was performed with unique molecular identifiers. TCRdb passed the PCR reads through MiXCR, listing each CDR3 protein once. Altogether 190,000 or so distinct CDR3 sequences are present, about 6.4% being singletons, with the ten largest covering over 2.5%. Here the sequenced sample was PBMCs from the stem cell graft donor, taken from the stem cell graft. Receptors originate from a human donor who donated a stem cell graft to a child with Wiskott-Aldrich syndrome.

This clonotype was counted a single time. The chain recombines TRBV6-1 with TRBJ2-1; tentative D call: TRBD1 (7 bases). The CDR3 has 15 residues. CDR1 is MNHNS, CDR2 SASEGT, per germline. With 9 bases removed from V and 1 base from J, the gap between germline ends came to 16 bases. CDR3 loop: CASAVRDRSYNEQFF. The CDR3 DNA is TGTGCCAGTGCGGTGCGGGACAGATCCTACAATGAGCAGTTCTTC.

This clonotype has more than one count but fewer than ten. V is TRBV6-1 and J is TRBJ1-3, with D hard to call. Germline values: CDR1 MNHNS, CDR2 SASEGT. With 6 bases removed from V and 8 bases from J, the gap between germline ends came to 14 bases. This CDR3 is 13 amino acids long. Written as DNA, the CDR3 is TGTGCCAGCAGCCTTCGCGAGAGGGACACCATATATTTT. Its protein product is CASSLRERDTIYF.

The chain is built from TRBV19 and TRBJ2-7; D possibly corresponds to TRBD2 (5 bases). The germline CDR1 and CDR2 sequences are LNHDA and SQIVND (reference sequence). The V gene lost 5 bases and the J gene lost 5 bases, with 10 bases spanning the gap. CDR3 length: 12 amino acids. The CDR3 DNA reads as TGTGCCAGTAGTTTTTCCGGGGACGAGCAGTACTTC. This gives the protein CASSFSGDEQYF.

This clonotype was seen only a few times. The genes are TRBV5-1 and TRBJ2-7; D unclear. The CDR3 loop spans 13 amino acids. Germline-derived CDR1 and CDR2 are SGHRS and YFSETQ. V shed 1 base and J shed 3 bases, with 8 bases lying between them. CDR3 loop: CASSLLADYEQYF. The CDR3 nucleotides read TGCGCCAGCAGCTTGCTGGCCGACTACGAGCAGTACTTC. The full variable domain, in which reference TRBV5-1 and TRBJ2-7 provide the parts outside the CDR3, is KAGVTQTPRYLIKTRGQQVTLSCSPISGHRSVSWYQQTPGQGLQFLFEYFSETQRNKGNFPGRFSGRQFSNSRSEMNVSTLELGDSALYLCASSLLADYEQYFGPGTRLTVT.

This clonotype has at least ten counts. The V gene is TRBV20-1, the J gene TRBJ2-2; D gene unclear. Trimming took off 3 bases at V and 5 bases at J, with 10 bases between the two ends. The germline V gene encodes CDR1 DFQATT and CDR2 SNEGSKA (reference sequence). The CDR3 runs to 13 residues. The CDR3 nucleotides are TGCAGTGCTAGCCCCCCAGGAACCGGGGAGCTGTTTTTT. Its translation: CSASPPGTGELFF.

In its sample, this clonotype was seen many times. The chain has TRBV2 and TRBJ1-1; TRBD1 might be the D (6 bases). There are 14 residues in the CDR3. Germline V gives CDR1 SNHLY, CDR2 FYNNEI. The ends were cut back, 3 bases at V and 5 bases at J, with 13 bases in the middle. The CDR3 reads CASSDSGGWTEAFF. The DNA of the CDR3 is TGTGCCAGCAGTGATTCGGGGGGCTGGACTGAAGCTTTCTTT. Using reference TRBV2 and TRBJ1-1 for the parts outside the CDR3, the full variable domain is EPEVTQTPSHQVTQMGQEVILRCVPISNHLYFYWYRQILGQKVEFLVSFYNNEISEKSEIFDDQFSVERPDGSNFTLKIRSTKLEDSAMYFCASSDSGGWTEAFFGQGTRLTVV.

This clonotype was picked up many times. J is TRBJ1-2 and V is TRBV12-3 or TRBV12-4, with D tentatively TRBD1 (5 bases). The germline V and J ends were trimmed by 5 bases and 2 bases, with 15 bases remaining between them. The CDR3 totals 15 residues. The CDR3 DNA follows: TGTGCCAGCAGTCCAACGGGACGCCAAAACTATGGCTACACCTTC. Translated: CASSPTGRQNYGYTF.

The V and J genes are TRBV7-8 and TRBJ2-2, with D perhaps TRBD1 or TRBD2 (5 bases each). The V end was cut by 2 bases, the J end by 4 bases, with 14 bases between. Germline V CDR1 and CDR2: SGHVS, FQNEAQ. The CDR3 runs 16 residues. CDR3 residues: CASSLIPGPTTGELFF. The CDR3 region has the DNA TGTGCCAGCAGCTTAATTCCGGGACCAACCACCGGGGAGCTGTTTTTT.

This clonotype was seen ten or more times. The CDR3: CASSQSGTDRSGQYF. Written as DNA, the CDR3 is TGTGCCAGCAGCCAATCCGGGACGGACCGTTCGGGGCAGTACTTC. The V gene is TRBV3-1, the J gene TRBJ2-7; D could derive from TRBD1 or TRBD2 (5 bases each). This CDR3 is 15 amino acids long. Germline V lookup: CDR1 LGHDT, CDR2 YNNKEL (reference sequence). V lost 2 bases to trimming and J lost 9 bases, with 20 bases between them.

The chain couples TRBV3-1 to TRBJ2-1; 8 bases are a match to TRBD2. Germline CDR1 LGHDT, CDR2 YNNKEL (reference sequence). CDR3 length: 15 amino acids. V was pared by 4 bases and J by 3 bases, with 5 bases of the junction left unmatched. CDR3 protein: CASSPHGGGYNEQFF. The CDR3 bases are TGTGCCAGCAGCCCACACGGGGGGGGCTACAATGAGCAGTTCTTC.

This clonotype was found many times. The rearrangement uses TRBV20-1 and TRBJ1-1; 8 nucleotides agree with TRBD1. The germline V gene encodes CDR1 DFQATT and CDR2 SNEGSKA (reference sequence). Trimming cost V 0 bases and J 11 bases; bases outside gene matches: 14. The CDR3 runs 15 residues. This chain's CDR3 is CSARDPRVQGVAAFF. The CDR3 DNA is TGCAGTGCTAGAGATCCACGTGTACAGGGGGTTGCGGCTTTCTTT.

The chain links TRBV5-5 to TRBJ2-4, with unresolved D. CDR1 is SGHKS, CDR2 YYEKEE, per germline (reference sequence). There are 14 residues in the CDR3. The V gene lost 3 bases and the J gene lost 9 bases, with 16 bases spanning the gap. CDR3 DNA: TGTGCCAGCAGCTCTGGGCTCCTGGTCGGCATTCAGTACTTC. Protein: CASSSGLLVGIQYF.

Ten or more counts support this clonotype. The chain carries TRBV5-6 and TRBJ2-1, with a possible D match to TRBD1 (5 bases). The germline V and J ends were trimmed by 6 bases and 3 bases, with 19 bases remaining between them. The CDR3 is 16 residues long. In germline, CDR1 is SGHDT, CDR2 YYEEEE. The CDR3 nucleotides read TGTGCCAGCAAAAAGGGGTCCGTTAATTACTACAATGAGCAGTTCTTC. Its translation is CASKKGSVNYYNEQFF. Together with reference TRBV5-6 and TRBJ2-1, the CDR3 gives the full variable domain: DAGVTQSPTHLIKTRGQQVTLRCSPKSGHDTVSWYQQALGQGPQFIFQYYEEEERQRGNFPDRFSGHQFPNYSSELNVNALLLGDSALYLCASKKGSVNYYNEQFFGPGTRLTVL.

This clonotype was counted many times. The chain is built from TRBV20-1 and TRBJ2-7; 9 nucleotides line up with TRBD2. Trimming at V came to 5 bases and at J to 1 base, leaving 3 bases not matched to a gene. Germline assignment: CDR1 DFQATT and CDR2 SNEGSKA (reference sequence). The CDR3 runs 13 residues. CDR3 DNA sequence: TGCAGTGCTCCTAGCGGGAAGTCCTACGAGCAGTACTTC. This translates into CSAPSGKSYEQYF.

This clonotype was picked up a small number of times. The chain carries TRBV2 and TRBJ1-1; D gene uncertain. The germline V and J ends were trimmed by 2 bases and 1 base, with 8 bases remaining between them. Germline values: CDR1 SNHLY, CDR2 FYNNEI. The length of the CDR3 is 14 residues. The CDR3 sequence: CASSETRPNTEAFF. In nucleotides, the CDR3 is TGTGCCAGCAGTGAAACCAGGCCGAACACTGAAGCTTTCTTT.

This clonotype was recorded at least ten times. The CDR3 loop is CASSYSRLAGGRQETQYF. The CDR3, as DNA: TGTGCCAGCAGTTACTCGAGGCTAGCGGGAGGGAGGCAAGAGACCCAGTACTTC. The chain couples TRBV6-5 to TRBJ2-5; TRBD2 matches 12 bases. The germline V gene encodes CDR1 MNHEY and CDR2 SVGAGI. This CDR3 is built from 18 residues. V lost 0 bases, J lost 2 bases, and 7 bases stayed unmatched.

This clonotype was counted at least ten times. This chain joins TRBV14 and TRBJ2-1; D is ambiguous. V dropped 2 bases and J dropped 9 bases, with 14 bases sitting between them. The CDR3 is 14 residues long. CDR1 is SGHDN, CDR2 FVKESK, per germline. CDR3 loop: CASSQLTGQIEQFF. The CDR3 DNA reads TGTGCCAGCAGCCAATTAACGGGCCAGATTGAGCAGTTCTTC. Full variable domain (outside the CDR3, taken from reference TRBV14 and TRBJ2-1): EAGVTQFPSHSVIEKGQTVTLRCDPISGHDNLYWYRRVMGKEIKFLLHFVKESKQDESGMPNNRFLAERTGGTYSTLKVQPAELEDSGVYFCASSQLTGQIEQFFGPGTRLTVL.

This clonotype was detected ten times or more. The chain uses TRBV12-3 or TRBV12-4 and TRBJ1-6; 7 bases align to TRBD1. V lost 6 bases and J lost 0; bases outside the gene matches: 11. This CDR3 contains 18 residues. The CDR3 is CASRDRDSLNSYNSPLHF. CDR3 bases: TGTGCCAGCAGGGACCGGGACAGTCTCAACTCCTATAATTCACCCCTCCACTTT.